This T cell receptor beta chain appears in the sequencing data of a study of T cell changes during pregnancy in multiple sclerosis. The method was immunoSEQ multiplex PCR; TCRdb's version includes in-frame clones alone and lacks a portion of them. The table has tens of thousands of clones, approximately 92% seen once. This clone showed up just once. CDR1 and CDR2 (germline): SGHTA, FQGNSA. The V and J ends lost 2 bases and 0 bases respectively, with 10 bases between them. The CDR3 has 15 amino acids. The rearrangement joins TRBV7-2 to TRBJ1-1; TRBD1 is a possible D gene (6 bases). This receptor was obtained from a female donor in good health, enrolled as a control in a pregnancy study. The sample was peripheral blood, taken in the third trimester of pregnancy. The DNA for the CDR3 is TGTGCCAGCAGCTTACAAACAGGGATGAACACTGAAGCTTTCTTT. Translated, it gives CASSLQTGMNTEAFF.